What follows are 8 T cell receptor beta chains derived from one specimen sequenced in a study of OX40 agonist ivuxolimab in advanced cancers. Sequencing was performed with immunoSEQ multiplex PCR; in TCRdb, only in-frame clones are kept and a portion is missing. The table records more than 70,000 clones, more than 80% of them present only once. Sequencing used CD4+ or CD8+ T cells sorted from blood, obtained in a trial of the OX40 agonist ivuxolimab. Receptor source: an adult with an advanced solid tumor such as melanoma, head and neck, liver or kidney cancer.

V gene TRBV5-8 combines with J gene TRBJ2-3; possible D gene TRBD2, 6 bases. V was clipped by 3 bases and J by 4 bases, with 15 bases between them. Germline loops: CDR1 SGHTS, CDR2 YDEGEE. CDR3 length: 15 amino acids. CDR3 residues: CASSSTGDSADTQYF. The CDR3 DNA sequence: TGTGCCAGCAGCTCTACGGGGGATTCAGCAGATACGCAGTATTTT.

The chain recombines TRBV19 with TRBJ2-7; 10 bases map to TRBD2. CDR3 length equals 16 residues. CDR1 is LNHDA, CDR2 SQIVND, per germline (reference sequence). Trimming took 3 bases from V and 6 from J; bases not matched to a gene: 11. The DNA for the CDR3 is TGTGCCAGTAGTATGAAGACGGCTAGCGGGAGTGGCGAGCAGTACTTC. Translation: CASSMKTASGSGEQYF. Complete variable domain (other parts from reference TRBV19 and TRBJ2-7): DGGITQSPKYLFRKEGQNVTLSCEQNLNHDAMYWYRQDPGQGLRLIYYSQIVNDFQKGDIAEGYSVSREKKESFPLTVTSAQKNPTAFYLCASSMKTASGSGEQYFGPGTRLTVT.

The rearrangement joins TRBV28 to TRBJ1-1; D is uncertain. The ends were cut back, 7 bases at V and 7 bases at J, with 16 bases in the middle. Per the germline V gene, CDR1 is MDHEN and CDR2 is SYDVKM. This CDR3 has 13 amino acids. The CDR3, as DNA: TGTGCCAGCACCTTTCCCTTAGGGATTGAAGCTTTCTTT. It codes for CASTFPLGIEAFF.

The chain has TRBV11-2 and TRBJ2-2; 7 bases are shared with TRBD1. The CDR3 contains 17 residues. Germline V gene lookup returns CDR1 SGHAT and CDR2 FQNNGV. The junction had 9 bases not matched to a gene; V was cut back by 4 bases and J by 1 base. This chain's CDR3 is CASSSTTRQGNTGELFF. CDR3 coding DNA: TGTGCCAGCAGCTCGACGACTCGACAGGGGAACACCGGGGAGCTGTTTTTT.

The CDR3 spells CASSPGGVMTGELFF. As DNA, the CDR3 is TGTGCCAGCAGTCCAGGGGGCGTTATGACCGGGGAGCTGTTTTTT. The chain has TRBV28 and TRBJ2-2, with 8 bases aligning to TRBD1. Germline trimming cut 5 bases from V and 5 bases from J; bases unmatched to any gene: 7. CDR1 is MDHEN and CDR2 is SYDVKM in the germline V gene. The CDR3 runs to 15 residues.

This clone was counted between two and nine times. The chain employs TRBV2 and TRBJ2-2; 9 nucleotides agree with TRBD2. CDR3 length: 15 amino acids. V was clipped by 5 bases and J by 1 base; unmatched bases: 2. Germline CDR1 reads SNHLY; CDR2 reads FYNNEI. The CDR3 region has the DNA TGTGCCAGCAGTTTTAGCGGGAGGAACACCGGGGAGCTGTTTTTT. This codes for CASSFSGRNTGELFF.

V gene TRBV9 combines with J gene TRBJ2-2; TRBD2 matches at 7 bases. This CDR3 has 18 residues. Germline CDR1 is SGDLS and CDR2 is YYNGEE. Trimming at V came to 0 bases and at J to 7 bases, leaving 15 bases not matched to a gene. CDR3 loop: CASSVETRGRAGGGELFF. CDR3 in DNA: TGTGCCAGCAGCGTAGAAACCCGGGGGAGGGCCGGAGGCGGGGAGCTGTTTTTT.

J is TRBJ1-6 and V is TRBV7-2; TRBD1 aligns across 8 bases. The CDR3 runs to 14 residues. Per the germline V gene, CDR1 is SGHTA and CDR2 is FQGNSA. After removal of 5 bases from V and 10 bases from J, the junction contained 7 bases not matched to a gene. The CDR3: CASSAGTGGSPLHF. The CDR3 DNA reads TGTGCCAGCAGCGCCGGGACAGGCGGCTCACCCCTCCACTTT.